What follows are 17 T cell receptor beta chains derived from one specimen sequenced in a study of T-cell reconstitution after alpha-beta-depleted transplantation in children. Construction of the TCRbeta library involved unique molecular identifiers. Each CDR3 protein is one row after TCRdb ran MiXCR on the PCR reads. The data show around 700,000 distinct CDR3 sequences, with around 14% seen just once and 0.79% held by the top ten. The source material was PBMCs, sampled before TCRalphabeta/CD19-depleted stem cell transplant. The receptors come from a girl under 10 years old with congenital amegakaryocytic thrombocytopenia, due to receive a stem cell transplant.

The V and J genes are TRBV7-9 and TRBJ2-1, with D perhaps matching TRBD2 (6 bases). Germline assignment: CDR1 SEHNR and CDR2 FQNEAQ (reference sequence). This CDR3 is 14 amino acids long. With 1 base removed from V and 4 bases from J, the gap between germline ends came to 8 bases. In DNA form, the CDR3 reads TGTGCCAGCAGCTTAGGGCGGGATTACAATGAGCAGTTCTTC. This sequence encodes CASSLGRDYNEQFF.

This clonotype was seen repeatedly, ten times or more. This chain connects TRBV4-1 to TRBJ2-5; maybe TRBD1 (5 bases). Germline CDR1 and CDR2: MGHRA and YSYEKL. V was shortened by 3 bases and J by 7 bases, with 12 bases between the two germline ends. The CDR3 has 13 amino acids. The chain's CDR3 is CASSQPGSVTQYF. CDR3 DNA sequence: TGCGCCAGCAGCCAGCCAGGGTCGGTGACCCAGTACTTC.

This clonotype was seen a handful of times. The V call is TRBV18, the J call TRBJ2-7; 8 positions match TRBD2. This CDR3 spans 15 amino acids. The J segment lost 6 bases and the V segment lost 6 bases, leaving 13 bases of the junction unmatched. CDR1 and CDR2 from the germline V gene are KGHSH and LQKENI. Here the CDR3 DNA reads TGTGCCAGCTCCTCCCAGCGGGGGAACTCTGTCGAGCAGTACTTC. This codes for CASSSQRGNSVEQYF. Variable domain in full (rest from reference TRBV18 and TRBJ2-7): NAGVMQNPRHLVRRRGQEARLRCSPMKGHSHVYWYRQLPEEGLKFMVYLQKENIIDESGMPKERFSAEFPKEGPSILRIQQVVRGDSAAYFCASSSQRGNSVEQYFGPGTRLTVT.

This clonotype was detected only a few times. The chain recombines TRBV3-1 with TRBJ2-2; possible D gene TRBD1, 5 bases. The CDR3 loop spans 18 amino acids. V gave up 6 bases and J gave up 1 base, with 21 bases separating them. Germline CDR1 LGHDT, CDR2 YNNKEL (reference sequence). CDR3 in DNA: TGTGCCAGCAGTCAGATCGGTTGGGGCGAAGGGAACACCGGGGAGCTGTTTTTT. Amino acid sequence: CASSQIGWGEGNTGELFF.

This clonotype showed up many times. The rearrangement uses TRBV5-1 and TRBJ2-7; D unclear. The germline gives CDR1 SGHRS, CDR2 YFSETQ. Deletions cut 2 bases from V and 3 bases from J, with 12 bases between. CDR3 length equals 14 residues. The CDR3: CASSFDGFNYEQYF. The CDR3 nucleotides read TGCGCCAGCAGCTTTGACGGATTCAACTACGAGCAGTACTTC.

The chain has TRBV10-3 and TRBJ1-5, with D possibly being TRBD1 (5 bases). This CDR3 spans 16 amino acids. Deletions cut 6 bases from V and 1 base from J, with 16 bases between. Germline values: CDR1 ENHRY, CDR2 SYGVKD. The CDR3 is CAIRSSGARSNQPQHF. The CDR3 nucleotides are TGTGCCATCAGAAGCTCCGGGGCTAGGAGCAATCAGCCCCAGCATTTT.

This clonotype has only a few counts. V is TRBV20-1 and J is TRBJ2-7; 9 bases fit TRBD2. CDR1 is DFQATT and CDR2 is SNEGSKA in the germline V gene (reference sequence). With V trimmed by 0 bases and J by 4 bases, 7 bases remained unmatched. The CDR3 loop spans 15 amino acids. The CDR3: CSARDGAGGEYEQYF. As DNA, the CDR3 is TGCAGTGCTAGAGATGGAGCGGGAGGCGAATACGAGCAGTACTTC.

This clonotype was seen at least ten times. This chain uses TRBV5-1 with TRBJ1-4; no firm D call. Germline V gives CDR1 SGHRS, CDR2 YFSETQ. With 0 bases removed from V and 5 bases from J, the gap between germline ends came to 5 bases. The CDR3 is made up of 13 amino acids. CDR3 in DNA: TGCGCCAGCAGCTTGGTACAGAATGAAAAACTGTTTTTT. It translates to CASSLVQNEKLFF.

The DNA for the CDR3 is TGCGCCAGCAGCTCCGGGGTAGGGTCCGAGACCCAGTACTTC. It is translated as CASSSGVGSETQYF. The chain links TRBV5-1 to TRBJ2-5; a weak D match, TRBD2 (5 bases). Trimming removed 3 bases from V and 5 bases from J, with 14 bases in between. This CDR3 has 14 amino acids. In germline, CDR1 is SGHRS, CDR2 YFSETQ.

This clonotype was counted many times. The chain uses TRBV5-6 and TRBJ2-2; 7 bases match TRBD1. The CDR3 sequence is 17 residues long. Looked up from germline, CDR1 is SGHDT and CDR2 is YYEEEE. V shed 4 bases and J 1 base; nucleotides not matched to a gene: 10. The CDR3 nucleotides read TGTGCCAGCAGCAGAGATGACAGGGACGGGAACACCGGGGAGCTGTTTTTT. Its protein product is CASSRDDRDGNTGELFF.

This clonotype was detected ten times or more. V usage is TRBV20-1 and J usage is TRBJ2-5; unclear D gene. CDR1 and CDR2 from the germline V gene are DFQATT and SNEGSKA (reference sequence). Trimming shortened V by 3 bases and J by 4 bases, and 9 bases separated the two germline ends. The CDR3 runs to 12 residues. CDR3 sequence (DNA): TGCAGTGCTAGTCACAGCCCAGAGACCCAGTACTTC. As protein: CSASHSPETQYF.

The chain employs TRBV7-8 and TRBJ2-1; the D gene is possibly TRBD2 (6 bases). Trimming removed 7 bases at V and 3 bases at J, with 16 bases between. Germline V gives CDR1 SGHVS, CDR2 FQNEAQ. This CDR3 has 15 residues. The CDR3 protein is CASNELASYYNEQFF. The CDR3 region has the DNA TGTGCCAGCAACGAACTAGCTTCCTACTACAATGAGCAGTTCTTC.

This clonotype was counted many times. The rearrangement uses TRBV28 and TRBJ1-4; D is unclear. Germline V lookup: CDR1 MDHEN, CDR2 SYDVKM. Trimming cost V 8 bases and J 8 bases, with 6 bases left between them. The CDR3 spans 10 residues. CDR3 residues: CASLGEKLFF. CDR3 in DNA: TGTGCCAGCCTCGGGGAAAAACTGTTTTTT.

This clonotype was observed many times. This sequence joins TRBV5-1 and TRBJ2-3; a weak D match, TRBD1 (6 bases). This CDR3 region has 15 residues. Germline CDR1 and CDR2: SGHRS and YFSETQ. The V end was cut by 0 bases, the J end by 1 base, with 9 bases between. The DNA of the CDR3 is TGCGCCAGCAGCTTGGGTAGACAGGGCACAGATACGCAGTATTTT. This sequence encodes CASSLGRQGTDTQYF. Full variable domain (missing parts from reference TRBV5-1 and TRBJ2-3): KAGVTQTPRYLIKTRGQQVTLSCSPISGHRSVSWYQQTPGQGLQFLFEYFSETQRNKGNFPGRFSGRQFSNSRSEMNVSTLELGDSALYLCASSLGRQGTDTQYFGPGTRLTVL.

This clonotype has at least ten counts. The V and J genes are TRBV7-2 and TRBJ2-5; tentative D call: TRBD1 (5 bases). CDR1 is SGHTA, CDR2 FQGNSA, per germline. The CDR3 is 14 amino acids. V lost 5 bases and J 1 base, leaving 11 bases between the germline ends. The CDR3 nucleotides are TGTGCCAGCAGCCAGGGTAGGGCCCAAGAGACCCAGTACTTC. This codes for CASSQGRAQETQYF.

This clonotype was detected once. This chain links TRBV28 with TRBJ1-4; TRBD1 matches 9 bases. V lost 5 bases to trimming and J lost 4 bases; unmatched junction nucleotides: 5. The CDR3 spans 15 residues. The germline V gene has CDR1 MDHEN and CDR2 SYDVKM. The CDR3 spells CASSRTGAFNEKLFF. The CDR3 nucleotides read TGTGCCAGCAGTCGGACAGGGGCCTTTAATGAAAAACTGTTTTTT.

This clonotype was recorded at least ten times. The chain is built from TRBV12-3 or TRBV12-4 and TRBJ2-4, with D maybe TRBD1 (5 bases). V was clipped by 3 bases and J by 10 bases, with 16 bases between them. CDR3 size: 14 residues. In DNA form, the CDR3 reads TGTGCCAGCAGTTTCAGGGTGAATAAGAGGATTCAGTACTTC. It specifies CASSFRVNKRIQYF.